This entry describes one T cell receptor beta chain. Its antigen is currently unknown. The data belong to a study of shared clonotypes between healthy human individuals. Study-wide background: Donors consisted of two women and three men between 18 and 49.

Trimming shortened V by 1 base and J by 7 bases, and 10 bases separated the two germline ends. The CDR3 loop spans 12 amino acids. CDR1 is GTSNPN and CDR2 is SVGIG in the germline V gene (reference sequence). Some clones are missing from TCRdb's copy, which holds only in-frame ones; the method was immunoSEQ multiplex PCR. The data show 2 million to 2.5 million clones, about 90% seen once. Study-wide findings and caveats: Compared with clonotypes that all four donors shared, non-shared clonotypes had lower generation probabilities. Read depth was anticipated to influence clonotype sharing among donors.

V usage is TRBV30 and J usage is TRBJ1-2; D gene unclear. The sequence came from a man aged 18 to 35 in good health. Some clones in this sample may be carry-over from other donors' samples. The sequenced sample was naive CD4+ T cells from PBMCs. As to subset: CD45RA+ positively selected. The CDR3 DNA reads TGTGCCTGGAGTGGCAAATTCCGTGGCTACACCTTC. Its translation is CAWSGKFRGYTF.